One TCR beta chain is described in this entry. Its antigen is currently unknown. The data derive from a study of cytomegalovirus exposure and HLA in healthy donors. In the study overall: The 110 or so validation repertoires used a platform that matched the one used for the approximately 690 first-cohort repertoires, as a later analysis reported.

Study results and limitations: Cytomegalovirus status was reportedly diagnosed by the classifier with high sensitivity and specificity.

The CDR3 spans 18 residues. V shed 4 bases, J shed 6 bases, and the junction held 17 bases outside the gene matches. Germline V gives CDR1 LGHNA, CDR2 YNFKEQ. Some clones are missing from TCRdb's copy, which holds only in-frame ones; the method was immunoSEQ multiplex PCR. The table has a few hundred thousand clones, about nine tenths seen once. The chain recombines TRBV4-2 with TRBJ2-3; 9 nucleotides match TRBD2. The material sequenced was PBMCs. The source is a woman aged 18-29 years in good health and CMV-seronegative. The CDR3 spells CASSPRDSSAGGADTQYF. The CDR3 DNA follows: TGTGCCAGCAGCCCCCGAGACTCTTCAGCGGGAGGAGCGGATACGCAGTATTTT.